This passage covers 21 T cell receptor beta chains from one sample sequenced in a study of OX40 agonist ivuxolimab in advanced cancers. TCRdb's copy holds only in-frame clones and misses some; the assay was immunoSEQ multiplex PCR. The data hold about 79,000 clones, with approximately 86% observed a single time. Sample: CD4+ or CD8+ T cells sorted from blood, taken in a trial of the OX40 agonist ivuxolimab. These receptors all come from an adult with an advanced solid tumor such as melanoma, head and neck, liver or kidney cancer.

The chain carries TRBV18 and TRBJ2-2; D unclear. Germline V CDR1 and CDR2: KGHSH, LQKENI. This CDR3 region has 15 residues. The V and J ends lost 3 bases and 2 bases respectively, with 10 bases between them. The CDR3 DNA is TGTGCCAGCTCACCCCAGGACCACAACACCGGGGAGCTGTTTTTT. This codes for CASSPQDHNTGELFF.

J is TRBJ2-5 and V is TRBV28, with TRBD2 identical over 15 bases. The CDR3 runs to 18 residues. Unmatched junction bases numbered 4, after V lost 1 base and J lost 1 base. Germline V gene data show CDR1 as MDHEN and CDR2 as SYDVKM. The CDR3 DNA sequence: TGTGCCAGCAGTTTATTCGGGACTAGCGGGAGGATCCAAGAGACCCAGTACTTC. As protein: CASSLFGTSGRIQETQYF.

This clone has only one observation. V is TRBV5-1 and J is TRBJ2-7; TRBD1 aligns across 10 bases. This CDR3 is built from 15 residues. V shed 3 bases, J shed 2 bases, and the junction held 5 bases outside the gene matches. CDR1 and CDR2 (germline): SGHRS, YFSETQ. CDR3 residues: CASSSDRGLAYEQYF. The CDR3 coding sequence is TGCGCCAGCAGCTCCGACAGGGGGCTCGCCTACGAGCAGTACTTC.

The chain combines TRBV4-1 with TRBJ2-7; weak D call: TRBD1 (5 bases). Germline values: CDR1 MGHRA, CDR2 YSYEKL. Trimming stripped 3 bases from V and 4 bases from J, with 13 bases between. This CDR3 comprises 14 residues. CDR3: CASSQPTERYEQYF. In DNA form, the CDR3 reads TGCGCCAGCAGCCAGCCGACAGAGAGGTACGAGCAGTACTTC.

This sequence joins TRBV7-3 and TRBJ2-7; D is tentatively TRBD1 or TRBD2 (5 bases each). Deletions cut 0 bases from V and 6 bases from J, with 9 bases between. CDR3 length equals 13 residues. Germline loops: CDR1 SGHTA, CDR2 FQGTGA. The CDR3 coding sequence is TGTGCCAGCAGCTTAACGCCAGGGAGCGAGCAGTACTTC. It is translated as CASSLTPGSEQYF.

The chain combines TRBV2 with TRBJ2-7; D unresolved. The V end lost 9 bases, the J end lost 4 bases, and 16 bases lay between the germline ends. CDR3 length: 13 residues. In germline, CDR1 is SNHLY, CDR2 FYNNEI. The CDR3 DNA is TGTGCCAGTTCGTCGTCAGGTTCATACGAGCAGTACTTC. As protein: CASSSSGSYEQYF.

The chain links TRBV30 to TRBJ2-7, with TRBD1 as a possible D gene (6 bases). Trimming stripped 6 bases from V and 6 bases from J, with 15 bases between. CDR1 and CDR2 (germline): GTSNPN, SVGIG (reference sequence). CDR3 length: 12 residues. CDR3: CACHRTVGEQYF. The CDR3 region has the DNA TGTGCCTGCCATAGGACAGTGGGCGAGCAGTACTTC.

The rearrangement links TRBV7-2 to TRBJ2-1, with 8 bases matching TRBD2. Trimming removed 1 base from V and 6 bases from J; junction bases left unmatched: 5. Germline V lookup: CDR1 SGHTA, CDR2 FQGNSA. The length of the CDR3 is 15 residues. CDR3 residues: CASSLEAGVINEQFF. The CDR3 DNA reads TGTGCCAGCAGCTTAGAAGCGGGAGTGATCAATGAGCAGTTCTTC.

The CDR3 DNA reads as TGTGCCAGCAGTCAGGACAGCGTAAATGAGCAGTTCTTC. Its translation: CASSQDSVNEQFF. The chain links TRBV6-4 to TRBJ2-1; D may be TRBD1 (6 bases). The V gene lost 5 bases and the J gene lost 7 bases, with 12 bases spanning the gap. The CDR3 has 13 amino acids. Germline assignment: CDR1 MRHNA and CDR2 SNTAGT.

V is TRBV6-5 and J is TRBJ2-3, with D maybe TRBD1 (5 bases). The germline CDR1 and CDR2 sequences are MNHEY and SVGAGI. The CDR3 extends over 15 amino acids. Trimming left V 6 bases short and J 5 bases short, with 18 bases between. CDR3 sequence reads: CASSPTALTVDTQYF. CDR3 nucleotide sequence: TGTGCCAGCAGCCCGACGGCTCTGACAGTAGATACGCAGTATTTT.

As to this clone: One junction end disagrees with the germline gene, perhaps due to a read error. This rearrangement joins TRBV13 to TRBJ2-1; D gene uncertain. Germline CDR1 reads PRHDT; CDR2 reads FYEKMQ (reference sequence). The CDR3 sequence is 15 residues long. This CDR3 is CASSLVSTGYSEQFF. As DNA, the CDR3 is TGTGCCAGCAGCTTAGTAAGCACTGGCTACAGTGAGCAGTTCTTC.

The rearrangement uses TRBV5-1 and TRBJ2-1; D is possibly TRBD2 (5 bases). Germline V gene data show CDR1 as SGHRS and CDR2 as YFSETQ. V gave up 0 bases and J gave up 6 bases, with 7 bases separating them. The CDR3 consists of 13 residues. This CDR3 is CASSLDSVNEQFF. The DNA of the CDR3 is TGCGCCAGCAGCTTGGATAGCGTCAATGAGCAGTTCTTC.

This chain joins TRBV7-3 and TRBJ2-3; a possible D gene is TRBD2 (6 bases). This CDR3 is 14 amino acids long. The germline CDR1 and CDR2 sequences are SGHTA and FQGTGA. V shed 3 bases and J shed 0 bases, with 7 bases lying between them. The CDR3 DNA reads TGTGCCAGCAGCTTGGGGACTAGCACAGATACGCAGTATTTT. Translating gives CASSLGTSTDTQYF.

V is TRBV5-1 and J is TRBJ2-1, with 8 bases lining up with TRBD1. The CDR3 has 15 amino acids. Germline lookup yields CDR1 SGHRS and CDR2 YFSETQ. Trimming cost V 1 base and J 8 bases; bases outside gene matches: 8. The chain's CDR3 is CASSLLQGAAHEQFF. The DNA for the CDR3 is TGCGCCAGCAGCTTGTTGCAGGGGGCGGCCCATGAGCAGTTCTTC.

The sample holds a few counts of this clone. V usage is TRBV18 and J usage is TRBJ2-7; a possible D gene is TRBD1 (6 bases). The V end lost 3 bases, the J end lost 6 bases, and 15 bases lay between the germline ends. CDR3 size: 14 residues. Germline loops: CDR1 KGHSH, CDR2 LQKENI. The CDR3 DNA sequence: TGTGCCAGCTCACCTAGCCGGACAGAGGGCGAGCAGTACTTC. This sequence encodes CASSPSRTEGEQYF.

The chain is built from TRBV25-1 and TRBJ2-1; D is uncertain. Trimming removed 3 bases at V and 3 bases at J, with 3 bases between. Germline V gene lookup returns CDR1 MGHDK and CDR2 SYGVNS. The CDR3 is 12 amino acids. The CDR3 here is CASSDYYNEQFF. The CDR3 DNA reads as TGTGCCAGCAGTGACTACTACAATGAGCAGTTCTTC.

This clone has a single count. This chain links TRBV30 with TRBJ2-7; TRBD2 aligns across 13 bases. Losses at the gene ends were 3 bases for V and 3 bases for J; bases not matched to a gene: 5. Germline V lookup: CDR1 GTSNPN, CDR2 SVGIG (reference sequence). This CDR3 has 15 amino acids. The CDR3 DNA sequence: TGTGCCTGGAGCGTGGGACTAGCGGGGATCTACGAGCAGTACTTC. This codes for CAWSVGLAGIYEQYF. The variable domain in full, completed from reference TRBV30 and TRBJ2-7, reads SQTIHQWPATLVQPVGSPLSLECTVEGTSNPNLYWYRQAAGRGLQLLFYSVGIGQISSEVPQNLSASRPQDRQFILSSKKLLLSDSGFYLCAWSVGLAGIYEQYFGPGTRLTVT.

The chain uses TRBV5-1 and TRBJ2-3; tentative D call: TRBD1 (5 bases). This CDR3 is built from 14 residues. Germline V lookup: CDR1 SGHRS, CDR2 YFSETQ. The V end lost 0 bases, the J end lost 2 bases, and 7 bases lay between the germline ends. The CDR3 loop is CASSLEGYTDTQYF. In DNA form, the CDR3 reads TGCGCCAGCAGCTTGGAGGGGTACACAGATACGCAGTATTTT. Full variable domain (rest looked up from reference TRBV5-1 and TRBJ2-3): KAGVTQTPRYLIKTRGQQVTLSCSPISGHRSVSWYQQTPGQGLQFLFEYFSETQRNKGNFPGRFSGRQFSNSRSEMNVSTLELGDSALYLCASSLEGYTDTQYFGPGTRLTVL.

V gene TRBV12-5 combines with J gene TRBJ2-7; TRBD2 aligns across 11 bases. CDR1 LGHNT and CDR2 FRNRAP come from the germline V gene. This CDR3 is built from 17 residues. Trimming took 1 base from V and 2 from J; bases not matched to a gene: 7. The CDR3 coding sequence is TGTGCTAGTGGTTTGGCCACCTCTAGCGGGAGGACCTACGAGCAGTACTTC. Its protein is CASGLATSSGRTYEQYF.

This rearrangement joins TRBV28 to TRBJ2-3; 13 nucleotides agree with TRBD2. V trimming: 6 bases; J trimming: 8 bases; junction bases outside the gene matches: 11. The CDR3 sequence is 16 residues long. Germline V gene data show CDR1 as MDHEN and CDR2 as SYDVKM. Here the CDR3 reads CASSRPGLAGWCTQYF. CDR3 bases: TGTGCCAGCAGCCGACCGGGACTAGCGGGATGGTGTACGCAGTATTTT.

A single count supports this clone. J is TRBJ2-3 and V is TRBV2; D perhaps matches TRBD1 (6 bases). Trimming left V 2 bases short and J 5 bases short, with 11 bases between. The CDR3 consists of 14 residues. Germline V lookup: CDR1 SNHLY, CDR2 FYNNEI. CDR3 loop: CASSEQGYEDTQYF. The CDR3 region has the DNA TGTGCCAGCAGTGAACAGGGGTATGAAGATACGCAGTATTTT.